This entry lists 7 T cell receptor beta chains sequenced from one sample in a study of Ad26.COV2.S vaccination and SARS-CoV-2 variants. The sample's treatment: around 19 received Ad26.COV2.S at low or high dose, single or two shots; five or six received placebo; per-sample allocation not given. The investigators took samples on day 63 after the first vaccine or placebo injection. Some clones are missing from TCRdb's copy, which holds only in-frame ones; the method was immunoSEQ multiplex PCR. The sample yields 300,000 to 350,000 clones, roughly 90% seen once. The source material was peripheral blood, sampled in a trial of Ad26.COV2.S vaccine versus placebo. The receptors derive from a person aged 18-65 years who received the Ad26.COV2.S COVID-19 vaccine or a placebo.

The chain couples TRBV5-1 to TRBJ1-3; no clear D. The length of the CDR3 is 16 residues. Germline assignment: CDR1 SGHRS and CDR2 YFSETQ. Trimming cost V 4 bases and J 2 bases, with 16 bases left between them. CDR3 DNA sequence: TGCGCCAGCAGCGGGTGGGGAGAGGGCGCTGGAAACACCATATATTTT. Protein product: CASSGWGEGAGNTIYF.

V gene TRBV5-4 combines with J gene TRBJ2-3; 7 bases line up with TRBD2. Trimming took 4 bases from V and 8 from J; bases not matched to a gene: 10. There are 14 residues in the CDR3. Germline lookup yields CDR1 SGHNT and CDR2 YYREEE (reference sequence). The CDR3 DNA follows: TGTGCCAGCAGCCCTGCACGGGAGGACGGTACGCAGTATTTT. This gives the protein CASSPAREDGTQYF.

This chain uses TRBV30 with TRBJ1-2, with 7 bases lining up with TRBD1. This CDR3 region has 16 residues. CDR1 and CDR2 (germline): GTSNPN, SVGIG (reference sequence). V was pared by 0 bases and J by 5 bases, with 12 bases of the junction left unmatched. The CDR3 sequence is CAWSVSSQGGNYGYTF. As DNA, the CDR3 is TGTGCCTGGAGTGTTTCTTCGCAGGGGGGGAATTATGGCTACACCTTC.

J is TRBJ1-4 and V is TRBV2; 7 positions agree with TRBD1. The J segment lost 11 bases and the V segment lost 6 bases, leaving 6 bases of the junction unmatched. The CDR3 totals 12 residues. Germline V CDR1 and CDR2: SNHLY, FYNNEI. CDR3 region: CASRRTGAKLFF. As DNA, the CDR3 is TGTGCCAGCAGGCGTACAGGGGCTAAACTGTTTTTT.

This chain connects TRBV6-2 or TRBV6-3 to TRBJ1-3, with D possibly matching TRBD1 (5 bases). V lost 2 bases to trimming and J lost 2 bases, with 10 bases between them. Germline lookup yields CDR1 MNHEY and CDR2 SVGEGT. The CDR3 consists of 15 residues. CDR3 in DNA: TGTGCCAGCAGTTACCCCACAGGTCCTGGAAACACCATATATTTT. Its protein product is CASSYPTGPGNTIYF.

This clone was seen once. The gene calls are TRBV12-3 or TRBV12-4 and TRBJ1-2; TRBD1 agrees at 8 bases. The V gene end was trimmed by 3 bases and the J gene end by 12 bases; junction bases not matched to a gene: 6. There are 12 residues in the CDR3. The CDR3 is CASSFGTGFHTF. CDR3 nucleotide sequence: TGTGCCAGCAGTTTTGGGACAGGTTTTCACACCTTC.

The rearrangement joins TRBV9 to TRBJ2-1, with a tentative D call TRBD1 (5 bases). The CDR3 has 15 amino acids. V lost 1 base to trimming and J lost 8 bases, with 16 bases between them. CDR1 and CDR2 (germline): SGDLS, YYNGEE. The CDR3 sequence: CASSVRGNPTDEQFF. As DNA, the CDR3 is TGTGCCAGCAGCGTAAGGGGTAACCCTACGGATGAGCAGTTCTTC. The full variable domain, its missing parts supplied by reference TRBV9 and TRBJ2-1, is DSGVTQTPKHLITATGQRVTLRCSPRSGDLSVYWYQQSLDQGLQFLIQYYNGEERAKGNILERFSAQQFPDLHSELNLSSLELGDSALYFCASSVRGNPTDEQFFGPGTRLTVL.